One sample yielded the 28 T cell receptor beta chains listed below, sequenced in a study of identical twins. TCRdb passed the 5' RACE reads through MiXCR, listing each CDR3 protein once. Among nearly 250,000 distinct CDR3 sequences listed, 7% were seen once. These data were likewise used in another study, on yellow fever vaccine responses in identical twins.

Sequencing was carried out using memory (CD45RO+) T cells sorted from blood. Source of these receptors: a woman in her late teens or twenties in good health.

Only a few counts were recorded for this clonotype. V is TRBV5-1 and J is TRBJ2-1; D is ambiguous. Per the germline V gene, CDR1 is SGHRS and CDR2 is YFSETQ. Trimming took 0 bases from V and 3 from J, leaving 10 bases between them. The CDR3 is 15 residues long. This CDR3 reads CASSLGQSDYNEQFF. In DNA, the CDR3 is TGCGCCAGCAGCTTGGGACAATCCGACTACAATGAGCAGTTCTTC.

This clonotype was found many times. The chain links TRBV11-2 to TRBJ2-1; TRBD2 aligns across 9 bases. V trimming: 1 base; J trimming: 8 bases; junction bases outside the gene matches: 6. Germline V gives CDR1 SGHAT, CDR2 FQNNGV. The CDR3 runs 15 residues. The CDR3 sequence: CASSLGLAGSDEQFF. The DNA for the CDR3 is TGTGCCAGCAGCTTAGGCCTAGCGGGGTCGGATGAGCAGTTCTTC.

This clonotype turned up a few times. Being one base from a much bigger clone, this may be a read error. J is TRBJ2-7 and V is TRBV3-1; D is unclear. CDR1 is LGHDT, CDR2 YNNKEL, per germline (reference sequence). The V end lost 0 bases, the J end lost 2 bases, and 8 bases lay between the germline ends. This CDR3 is 14 amino acids long. The CDR3 loop is CASSQEIFTYEQYF. The CDR3 bases are TGTGCCAGCAGCCAAGAAATATTTACCTACGAGCAGTACTTC.

The chain joins TRBV10-3 to TRBJ1-5; D is undetermined. The V end was cut by 6 bases, the J end by 0 bases, with 9 bases between. The CDR3 has 14 amino acids. The germline V gene has CDR1 ENHRY and CDR2 SYGVKD. The CDR3 loop is CAISPSCSNQPQHF. CDR3 coding DNA: TGTGCCATCAGCCCTTCATGTAGCAATCAGCCCCAGCATTTT.

This clonotype was recorded a few times. The chain couples TRBV6-1 to TRBJ1-2; 7 bases are shared with TRBD1. Germline V gene data show CDR1 as MNHNS and CDR2 as SASEGT. The trim removed 10 bases at V and 10 bases at J, leaving 15 bases unmatched. The CDR3 is made up of 13 amino acids. CDR3 region: CATQGGLKSFYTF. The DNA of the CDR3 is TGTGCCACCCAGGGGGGCTTAAAGAGTTTCTACACCTTC.

There are a few counts of this clonotype. This chain uses TRBV5-1 with TRBJ1-3; 10 bases agree with TRBD1. The CDR3 is 16 amino acids. Germline trimming cut 6 bases from V and 3 bases from J; bases unmatched to any gene: 9. Germline CDR1 is SGHRS and CDR2 is YFSETQ. The CDR3 reads CASKTGGEEYGNTIYF. In DNA form, the CDR3 reads TGCGCCAGCAAGACAGGGGGCGAAGAATATGGAAACACCATATATTTT.

The chain has TRBV10-3 and TRBJ1-6; TRBD1 agrees at 7 bases. Germline V gene sequence: CDR1 ENHRY, CDR2 SYGVKD. V lost 4 bases to trimming and J lost 9 bases; unmatched junction nucleotides: 12. CDR3 length equals 16 residues. The CDR3, as DNA: TGTGCCATCAGTGGGGCCGAGACAGGGCGAGGTTCACCCCTCCACTTT. Its protein product is CAISGAETGRGSPLHF.

The chain couples TRBV15 to TRBJ1-1; TRBD1 might be the D (5 bases). In germline, CDR1 is LNHNV, CDR2 YYDKDF (reference sequence). The V end lost 0 bases, the J end lost 5 bases, and 7 bases lay between the germline ends. The CDR3 runs to 13 residues. CDR3 region: CATSRDRVTEAFF. The CDR3 nucleotides are TGTGCCACCAGCAGAGACAGGGTGACTGAAGCTTTCTTT. Full variable domain (outside the CDR3, taken from reference TRBV15 and TRBJ1-1): DAMVIQNPRYQVTQFGKPVTLSCSQTLNHNVMYWYQQKSSQAPKLLFHYYDKDFNNEADTPDNFQSRRPNTSFCFLDIRSPGLGDTAMYLCATSRDRVTEAFFGQGTRLTVV.

This chain joins TRBV20-1 and TRBJ1-4; D might be TRBD1 (5 bases). This CDR3 has 14 amino acids. V was pared by 2 bases and J by 7 bases, with 14 bases between. Germline CDR1 DFQATT, CDR2 SNEGSKA (reference sequence). CDR3 nucleotide sequence: TGCAGTGCTAGACCTCAGGGACTGGGTGAAAAACTGTTTTTT. This translates into CSARPQGLGEKLFF.

This clonotype was detected ten times or more. This chain links TRBV20-1 with TRBJ2-2; D gene ambiguous. The CDR3 is 13 amino acids. Germline CDR1 is DFQATT and CDR2 is SNEGSKA (reference sequence). CDR3 DNA: TGCAGCGCATTTGAGCAGAGCACCGGGGAGCTGTTTTTT. Its protein product is CSAFEQSTGELFF.

This clonotype was picked up a small number of times. V is TRBV25-1 and J is TRBJ2-7, with TRBD2 matching 12 bases. The CDR3 consists of 16 residues. Per the germline V gene, CDR1 is MGHDK and CDR2 is SYGVNS. V was clipped by 4 bases and J by 5 bases; unmatched bases: 9. The CDR3 nucleotides are TGTGCCAGCAGTGTATCTAGCGGGAGGGCCCAGGACGAGCAGTACTTC. Protein: CASSVSSGRAQDEQYF.

Comments on this clonotype: This may stem from a read error, because a much larger clone lies one nucleotide away. The chain joins TRBV3-1 to TRBJ2-5; D is unclear. Germline-derived CDR1 and CDR2 are LGHDT and YNNKEL (reference sequence). There are 15 residues in the CDR3. Between the trimmed V and J ends, which lost 0 bases and 0 bases, there was a span of 8 bases. The CDR3 coding sequence is TGTGCCAGCAGCCAAGATCTCACTAACCAAGAGACCCAGTACTTC. It is translated as CASSQDLTNQETQYF.

This clonotype occurred many times. The chain recombines TRBV6-1 with TRBJ1-2, with 7 bases aligning to TRBD1. The CDR3 extends over 15 amino acids. Unmatched junction bases numbered 8, after V lost 5 bases and J lost 2 bases. Germline CDR1 and CDR2: MNHNS and SASEGT. CDR3 sequence (DNA): TGTGCCAGCAGTATCCGGACAGGAGCAAACTATGGCTACACCTTC. This encodes CASSIRTGANYGYTF.

The rearrangement links TRBV2 to TRBJ2-2; possible D gene TRBD1, 6 bases. Germline CDR1 and CDR2: SNHLY and FYNNEI. The CDR3 length is 14 residues. V gave up 6 bases and J gave up 3 bases, with 11 bases separating them. As DNA, the CDR3 is TGTGCCAGCAGGTGGGGGCGCGACACCGGGGAGCTGTTTTTT. Protein sequence: CASRWGRDTGELFF.

This clonotype was observed a few times. The rearrangement uses TRBV7-2 and TRBJ1-6; perhaps TRBD1 as D (5 bases). The CDR3 is made up of 14 amino acids. V was pared by 2 bases and J by 10 bases, with 12 bases between. CDR1 and CDR2 from the germline V gene are SGHTA and FQGNSA. CDR3 bases: TGTGCCAGCAGCTTACAGGGAATAGACTCACCCCTCCACTTT. It is translated as CASSLQGIDSPLHF.

This clonotype was observed many times. The genes are TRBV6-6 and TRBJ2-1; D gene unclear. This CDR3 spans 12 amino acids. V was pared by 2 bases and J by 3 bases, with 2 bases between. Per the germline V gene, CDR1 is MNHNY and CDR2 is SVGAGI (reference sequence). Here the CDR3 DNA reads TGTGCCAGCAGTTACCACTACAATGAGCAGTTCTTC. This encodes CASSYHYNEQFF.

A few counts support this clonotype. The chain employs TRBV5-1 and TRBJ1-6; D not resolved. Trimming removed 4 bases from V and 8 bases from J, with 10 bases in between. Germline V lookup: CDR1 SGHRS, CDR2 YFSETQ. This CDR3 is 13 amino acids long. Written as DNA, the CDR3 is TGCGCCAGCAGCGCCGGACCTGATTCACCCCTCCACTTT. Translating gives CASSAGPDSPLHF.

This clonotype has at least ten counts. V and J are TRBV20-1 and TRBJ1-2; 7 bases match TRBD1. Germline values: CDR1 DFQATT, CDR2 SNEGSKA (reference sequence). V shed 3 bases and J 4 bases; nucleotides not matched to a gene: 8. The CDR3 has 14 amino acids. The DNA for the CDR3 is TGCAGTGCTAGTGAGGGGGCAGGGACCTATGGCTACACCTTC. Its translation is CSASEGAGTYGYTF.

This chain links TRBV20-1 with TRBJ2-1; 8 positions match TRBD2. The ends lost 0 bases at V and 4 bases at J; junction bases unmatched: 5. From germline, CDR1 is DFQATT and CDR2 SNEGSKA (reference sequence). The CDR3 covers 15 residues. The chain's CDR3 is CSARDPRGGYNEQFF. CDR3 DNA: TGCAGTGCTAGAGATCCCCGGGGGGGATACAATGAGCAGTTCTTC.

This clonotype was seen ten or more times. The chain couples TRBV7-8 to TRBJ2-2; 12 bases line up with TRBD2. This CDR3 is built from 18 residues. J lost 4 bases, V lost 3 bases, and 9 bases had no gene match. The germline V gene encodes CDR1 SGHVS and CDR2 FQNEAQ. CDR3 sequence reads: CASSFRLAGALSTGELFF. In DNA, the CDR3 is TGTGCCAGCAGCTTTCGACTAGCGGGGGCGCTTTCCACCGGGGAGCTGTTTTTT.

This clonotype was counted ten times or more. This sequence joins TRBV2 and TRBJ2-7; tentatively, D is TRBD2 (5 bases). There are 19 residues in the CDR3. Germline lookup yields CDR1 SNHLY and CDR2 FYNNEI. Trimming removed 1 base at V and 3 bases at J, with 25 bases between. CDR3 residues: CASSEGEKRRGFRNYEQYV. Written as DNA, the CDR3 is TGTGCCAGCAGTGAAGGGGAGAAACGACGTGGATTTAGAAACTACGAGCAGTACGTC.

The gene calls are TRBV2 and TRBJ1-5, with no clear D. This CDR3 is built from 13 residues. The germline gives CDR1 SNHLY, CDR2 FYNNEI. V shed 4 bases and J shed 6 bases, with 10 bases lying between them. This CDR3 reads CASSVRLTQPQHF. Here the CDR3 DNA reads TGTGCCAGCAGTGTGCGGCTAACTCAGCCCCAGCATTTT.

This clonotype was counted only a few times. This chain connects TRBV20-1 to TRBJ2-1; a weak D match, TRBD2 (6 bases). The CDR3 has 12 amino acids. Germline V lookup: CDR1 DFQATT, CDR2 SNEGSKA (reference sequence). Trimming stripped 0 bases from V and 8 bases from J, with 8 bases between. CDR3 residues: CSARDSGDEQFF. CDR3 sequence (DNA): TGCAGTGCTAGAGATTCGGGAGATGAGCAGTTCTTC.

The rearrangement links TRBV12-3 or TRBV12-4 to TRBJ2-3, with TRBD2 identical over 11 bases. Unmatched junction bases numbered 6, after V lost 5 bases and J lost 5 bases. The CDR3 consists of 15 residues. DNA for the CDR3: TGTGCCAGCAGTCAAACGGGACTAGCGGTAGATACGCAGTATTTT. Its translation: CASSQTGLAVDTQYF.

There are many counts of this clonotype. J is TRBJ1-1 and V is TRBV28; D is possibly TRBD1 (6 bases). With 6 bases removed from V and 2 bases from J, the gap between germline ends came to 16 bases. CDR3 length: 15 amino acids. Looked up from germline, CDR1 is MDHEN and CDR2 is SYDVKM. The CDR3 DNA reads as TGTGCCAGCAGCGGGAGGGGGGGATATAACACTGAAGCTTTCTTT. Protein product: CASSGRGGYNTEAFF.

This clonotype has more than one count but fewer than ten. In nucleotides, the CDR3 is TGTGCCAGCAGCTCCGGGACAGCCTTATATGGCTACACCTTC. It yields the protein CASSSGTALYGYTF. The chain has TRBV11-2 and TRBJ1-2; 7 bases agree with TRBD1. V lost 4 bases to trimming and J lost 5 bases; unmatched junction nucleotides: 7. From germline, CDR1 is SGHAT and CDR2 FQNNGV. The CDR3 extends over 14 amino acids.

This clonotype was observed a handful of times. The gene calls are TRBV12-5 and TRBJ1-5, with TRBD1 matching over 8 bases. Trimming at V came to 4 bases and at J to 4 bases, leaving 6 bases not matched to a gene. Germline loops: CDR1 LGHNT, CDR2 FRNRAP. The CDR3 runs 15 residues. The CDR3 coding sequence is TGTGCTAGTGGTTCTGGACAGGGCGCTAATCAGCCCCAGCATTTT. It codes for CASGSGQGANQPQHF.

This clonotype was seen at least ten times. The rearrangement joins TRBV15 to TRBJ1-4; D call uncertain. Germline-derived CDR1 and CDR2 are LNHNV and YYDKDF (reference sequence). This CDR3 region has 13 residues. V gave up 0 bases and J gave up 8 bases, with 7 bases separating them. DNA for the CDR3: TGTGCCACCAGCAGAGATCCACAGGAAAAACTGTTTTTT. Protein product: CATSRDPQEKLFF.